Each of the 21 T cell receptor beta chains below was sequenced from the same sample in a study of blood T cell repertoires in COVID-19. This table comes from immunoSEQ multiplex PCR, and its TCRdb copy is limited to in-frame clones, with some not included. This table holds 35,000 to 50,000 clones, roughly 90% found once. Sequencing input: peripheral blood. The receptors were gathered from a man in his fifties or sixties with active COVID-19.

V is TRBV5-1 and J is TRBJ1-1, with TRBD1 as a possible D gene (5 bases). Per germline, CDR1 SGHRS and CDR2 YFSETQ. V lost 0 bases, J lost 8 bases, and 14 bases lay in between. The CDR3 loop spans 14 amino acids. The CDR3 region is CASSLAGGVIEAFF. The CDR3 DNA sequence: TGCGCCAGCAGCTTGGCGGGGGGAGTTATAGAAGCTTTCTTT.

The gene calls are TRBV5-4 and TRBJ2-5, with a possible D match to TRBD2 (6 bases). Germline V lookup: CDR1 SGHNT, CDR2 YYREEE (reference sequence). The CDR3 runs to 13 residues. V lost 4 bases and J 3 bases, leaving 10 bases between the germline ends. The CDR3 DNA reads as TGTGCCAGCAGCCCGGAGCGGGAAGAGACCCAGTACTTC. Protein sequence: CASSPEREETQYF. The whole variable domain, filled in from reference TRBV5-4 and TRBJ2-5, reads ETGVTQSPTHLIKTRGQQVTLRCSSQSGHNTVSWYQQALGQGPQFIFQYYREEENGRGNFPPRFSGLQFPNYSSELNVNALELDDSALYLCASSPEREETQYFGPGTRLLVL.

The chain carries TRBV18 and TRBJ2-7, with 7 positions matching TRBD1. V was pared by 2 bases and J by 2 bases, with 3 bases of the junction left unmatched. The CDR3 has 14 residues. From germline, CDR1 is KGHSH and CDR2 LQKENI. The DNA for the CDR3 is TGTGCCAGCTCACCAGGGCAGGGGGCCTACGAGCAGTACTTC. Protein: CASSPGQGAYEQYF.

The chain joins TRBV19 to TRBJ1-1; D is unresolved. CDR1 is LNHDA, CDR2 SQIVND, per germline (reference sequence). V lost 4 bases and J 1 base, leaving 10 bases between the germline ends. The CDR3 runs 14 residues. The CDR3, as DNA: TGTGCCAGTAGTAACTTGGTATCGAACACTGAAGCTTTCTTT. Its protein is CASSNLVSNTEAFF.

The chain employs TRBV15 and TRBJ2-7; 16 bases agree with TRBD2. CDR3 size: 18 residues. V lost 5 bases to trimming and J lost 6 bases; unmatched junction nucleotides: 13. Per the germline V gene, CDR1 is LNHNV and CDR2 is YYDKDF (reference sequence). The CDR3 region has the DNA TGTGCCACCAGCGTCCTGGGCGGGACTAGCGGGAGGGCCCGCGAGCAGTACTTC. It is translated as CATSVLGGTSGRAREQYF.

This chain connects TRBV3-1 (or the pseudogene TRBV3-2) to TRBJ2-1; TRBD1 is a possible D gene (6 bases). CDR1 and CDR2 from the germline V gene are LGHDT and YNNKEL (reference sequence). Trimming took 6 bases from V and 6 from J, leaving 15 bases between them. The CDR3 loop spans 14 amino acids. The CDR3: CASRLRTDTNEQFF. The CDR3, as DNA: TGTGCCAGCAGACTAAGGACAGACACCAATGAGCAGTTCTTC.

The DNA of the CDR3 is TGTGCCAGCTCACCACCCTTGAACACTGAAGCTTTCTTT. Its protein product is CASSPPLNTEAFF. The chain employs TRBV18 and TRBJ1-1; D ambiguous. Germline assignment: CDR1 KGHSH and CDR2 LQKENI. Trimming took 0 bases from V and 0 from J, leaving 2 bases between them. This CDR3 has 13 amino acids.

V and J are TRBV3-1 (or the pseudogene TRBV3-2) and TRBJ1-3; D is perhaps TRBD1 (5 bases). V lost 0 bases and J lost 3, with 9 bases in between. Germline V gene sequence: CDR1 LGHDT, CDR2 YNNKEL (reference sequence). CDR3 length: 15 amino acids. The CDR3 reads CASSQELGLGNTIYF. In DNA, the CDR3 is TGTGCCAGCAGCCAAGAGCTGGGGCTTGGAAACACCATATATTTT.

The V call is TRBV28, the J call TRBJ2-5; 7 positions agree with TRBD1. The CDR3 extends over 14 amino acids. J lost 4 bases, V lost 4 bases, and 6 bases had no gene match. Germline CDR1 and CDR2: MDHEN and SYDVKM. The DNA of the CDR3 is TGTGCCAGCAGTTATAGACAGGGAAGAGAGACCCAGTACTTC. As protein: CASSYRQGRETQYF.

The chain carries TRBV7-2 and TRBJ1-6; D unclear. V was cut by 8 bases and J by 8 bases, with 16 bases left in between. From germline, CDR1 is SGHTA and CDR2 FQGNSA. The CDR3 sequence is 14 residues long. CDR3 coding DNA: TGTGCCAGCGTATTCGGGGTATCCCATTCACCCCTCCACTTT. The encoded protein is CASVFGVSHSPLHF.

V and J are TRBV7-9 and TRBJ2-7; 8 bases are shared with TRBD1. This CDR3 contains 15 residues. Germline V gene lookup returns CDR1 SEHNR and CDR2 FQNEAQ (reference sequence). V was clipped by 5 bases and J by 3 bases; unmatched bases: 9. The CDR3 spells CASSPSDRDLYEQYF. The CDR3 nucleotides are TGTGCCAGCAGCCCATCGGACAGGGACCTCTACGAGCAGTACTTC.

The chain has TRBV11-3 and TRBJ2-7, with a weak D call TRBD1 (6 bases). The V gene's germline CDR1 is SGHNT and CDR2 YENEEA. CDR3 size: 14 residues. Trimming cost V 3 bases and J 3 bases, with 12 bases left between them. CDR3: CASSLGAMNYEQYF. Written as DNA, the CDR3 is TGTGCCAGCAGCTTGGGGGCTATGAACTACGAGCAGTACTTC.

This clone is a singleton in its sample. The genes are TRBV9 and TRBJ2-1, with 9 bases aligning to TRBD1. The CDR3 covers 16 residues. After removal of 0 bases from V and 6 bases from J, the junction contained 7 bases not matched to a gene. Germline V gene data show CDR1 as SGDLS and CDR2 as YYNGEE. The CDR3, as DNA: TGTGCCAGCAGCGTAGAGGTAAGGGGACAGGGCAATGAGCAGTTCTTC. It yields the protein CASSVEVRGQGNEQFF. The full variable domain, its missing parts supplied by reference TRBV9 and TRBJ2-1, is DSGVTQTPKHLITATGQRVTLRCSPRSGDLSVYWYQQSLDQGLQFLIQYYNGEERAKGNILERFSAQQFPDLHSELNLSSLELGDSALYFCASSVEVRGQGNEQFFGPGTRLTVL.

This clone was counted between two and nine times. The V call is TRBV2, the J call TRBJ1-6, with D possibly matching TRBD1 (6 bases). Germline CDR1 reads SNHLY; CDR2 reads FYNNEI. This CDR3 is built from 12 residues. V gave up 5 bases and J gave up 14 bases, with 13 bases separating them. Written as DNA, the CDR3 is TGTGCCAGCAGTCCACAGGGTAGCACCCTCCACTTT. Amino acid sequence: CASSPQGSTLHF.

This rearrangement joins TRBV30 to TRBJ1-1; the D gene is possibly TRBD1 (6 bases). The CDR3 is 13 residues long. Germline CDR1 is GTSNPN and CDR2 is SVGIG (reference sequence). Trimming removed 1 base at V and 1 base at J, with 7 bases between. The CDR3 DNA sequence: TGTGCCTGGAGTGCCAGGGGGAACACTGAAGCTTTCTTT. As protein: CAWSARGNTEAFF.

This chain uses TRBV6-2 or TRBV6-3 with TRBJ2-7; 7 bases are a match to TRBD2. Losses at the gene ends were 6 bases for V and 0 bases for J; bases not matched to a gene: 8. Germline V gives CDR1 MNHEY, CDR2 SVGEGT. CDR3 length: 15 residues. In DNA, the CDR3 is TGTGCCAGCAGACCTACTAGCGCCGCCTCCTACGAGCAGTACTTC. As protein: CASRPTSAASYEQYF.

Turning to this clone: Other DNA sequences of this sample code for an identical CDR3. This chain connects TRBV4-2 to TRBJ2-1; D gene ambiguous. Germline V lookup: CDR1 LGHNA, CDR2 YNFKEQ. This CDR3 is 14 amino acids long. Trimming removed 0 bases at V and 5 bases at J, with 8 bases between. Written as DNA, the CDR3 is TGTGCCAGCAGCCAAGATCCCGGAGACAATGAGCAGTTCTTC. Its protein is CASSQDPGDNEQFF.

This clone is classed as large. V usage is TRBV2 and J usage is TRBJ1-2; perhaps TRBD1 as D (6 bases). Trimming pared 6 bases from V and 4 bases from J, leaving 18 bases between. CDR1 is SNHLY, CDR2 FYNNEI, per germline. CDR3 length: 15 residues. The CDR3 protein is CASSARGGYGYGYTF. The CDR3 DNA reads as TGTGCCAGCAGCGCCAGGGGTGGGTACGGCTATGGCTACACCTTC.

This rearrangement joins TRBV3-1 (or the pseudogene TRBV3-2) to TRBJ2-5, with 11 bases fitting TRBD1. Trimming cost V 4 bases and J 5 bases; bases outside gene matches: 12. CDR1 and CDR2 (germline): LGHDT, YNNKEL (reference sequence). This CDR3 comprises 17 residues. CDR3 region: CASSPTLGQGAAETQYF. CDR3 DNA: TGTGCCAGCAGCCCCACCCTCGGACAGGGGGCTGCGGAGACCCAGTACTTC.

This clone occurred a few times. This rearrangement joins TRBV7-9 to TRBJ2-7; 10 bases match TRBD2. The V segment lost 5 bases and the J segment 2 bases; nucleotides outside the gene matches: 3. Germline CDR1 and CDR2: SEHNR and FQNEAQ (reference sequence). The CDR3 length is 14 residues. The CDR3 nucleotides are TGTGCCAGCAGCGTCCTAGCGGGGGCCTACGAGCAGTACTTC. This encodes CASSVLAGAYEQYF.

The rearrangement joins TRBV6-2 or TRBV6-3 to TRBJ2-1; TRBD1 agrees at 9 bases. V gave up 5 bases and J gave up 8 bases; unmatched junction bases: 10. Germline V gene lookup returns CDR1 MNHEY and CDR2 SVGEGT. The CDR3 is made up of 15 amino acids. The CDR3: CASSTRQGVNDEQFF. Written as DNA, the CDR3 is TGTGCCAGCAGTACCCGACAGGGGGTTAACGATGAGCAGTTCTTC.